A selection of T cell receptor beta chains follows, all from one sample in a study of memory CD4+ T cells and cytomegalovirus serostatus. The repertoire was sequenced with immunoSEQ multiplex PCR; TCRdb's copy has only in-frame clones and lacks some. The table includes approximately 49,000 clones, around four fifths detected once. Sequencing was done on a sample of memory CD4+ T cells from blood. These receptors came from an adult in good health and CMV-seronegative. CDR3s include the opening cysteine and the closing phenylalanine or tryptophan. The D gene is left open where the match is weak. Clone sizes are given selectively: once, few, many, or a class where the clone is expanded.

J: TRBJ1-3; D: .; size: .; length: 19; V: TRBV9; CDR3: CASSVEARFGGFSGNTIYF; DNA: TGTGCCAGCAGCGTAGAAGCCCGTTTTGGGGGGTTCTCTGGAAACACCATATATTTT
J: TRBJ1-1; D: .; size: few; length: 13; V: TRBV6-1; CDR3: CASSDGGDTEAFF; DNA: TGTGCCAGCAGTGACGGTGGGGACACTGAAGCTTTCTTT
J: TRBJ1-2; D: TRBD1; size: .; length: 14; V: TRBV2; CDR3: CASSVDRDLYGYTF; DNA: TGTGCCAGCAGCGTGGACAGGGACCTCTATGGCTACACCTTC
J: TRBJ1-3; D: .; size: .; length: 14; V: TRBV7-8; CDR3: CASLLAGFGNTIYF; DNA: TGTGCCAGCCTCCTCGCGGGTTTTGGAAACACCATATATTTT
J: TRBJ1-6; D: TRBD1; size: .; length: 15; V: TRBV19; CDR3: CASSPWTGRNSPLHF; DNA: TGTGCCAGTAGTCCCTGGACAGGGCGGAATTCACCCCTCCACTTT
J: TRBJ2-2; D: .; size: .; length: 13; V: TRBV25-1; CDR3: CASSEGYTGELFF; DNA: TGTGCCAGCAGTGAAGGGTATACCGGGGAGCTGTTTTTT
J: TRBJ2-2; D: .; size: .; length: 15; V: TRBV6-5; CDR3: CASSSTVRLGGELFF; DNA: TGTGCCAGCAGCTCGACAGTACGGTTGGGGGGGGAGCTGTTTTTT
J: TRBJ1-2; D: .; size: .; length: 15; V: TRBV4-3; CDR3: CASSQDKAGSYGYTF; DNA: TGCGCCAGCAGCCAAGACAAGGCCGGATCCTATGGCTACACCTTC
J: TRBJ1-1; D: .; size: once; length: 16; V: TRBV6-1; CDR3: CASSERYSRIVPEAFF; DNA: TGTGCCAGCAGTGAGAGGTATAGTAGGATCGTACCTGAAGCTTTCTTT
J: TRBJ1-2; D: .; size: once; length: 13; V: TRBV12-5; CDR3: CASGLAGRVGYTF; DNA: TGTGCTAGTGGTTTGGCAGGGAGGGTTGGCTACACCTTC
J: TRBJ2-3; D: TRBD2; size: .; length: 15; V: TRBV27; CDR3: CASSFSGGAADTQYF; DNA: TGTGCCAGCAGTTTTAGCGGGGGGGCCGCAGATACGCAGTATTTT
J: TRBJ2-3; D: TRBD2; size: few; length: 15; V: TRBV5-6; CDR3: CASRQGTSGGDTQYF; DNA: TGTGCCAGCAGGCAAGGGACTAGCGGGGGGGATACGCAGTATTTT
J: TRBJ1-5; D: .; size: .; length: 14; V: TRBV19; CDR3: CATGDASSNQPQHF; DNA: TGTGCCACCGGGGACGCCTCTAGCAATCAGCCCCAGCATTTT
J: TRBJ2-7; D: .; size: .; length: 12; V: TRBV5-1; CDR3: CASLSDSYEQYF; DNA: TGCGCCAGCTTGTCCGACTCCTACGAGCAGTACTTC
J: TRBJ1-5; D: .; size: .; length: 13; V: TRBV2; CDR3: CASSEARPPRAHF; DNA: TGTGCCAGCAGTGAAGCGCGACCCCCAAGGGCGCATTTT
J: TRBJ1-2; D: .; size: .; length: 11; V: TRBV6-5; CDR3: CASSPFSGYTF; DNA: TGTGCCAGCAGCCCCTTTTCCGGCTACACCTTC
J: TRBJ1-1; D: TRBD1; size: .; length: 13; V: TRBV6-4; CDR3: CASSANRGTEAFF; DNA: TGTGCCAGCAGTGCGAACAGGGGGACTGAAGCTTTCTTT
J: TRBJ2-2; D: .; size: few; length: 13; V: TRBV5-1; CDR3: CASSIGYTGELFF; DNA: TGCGCCAGCAGCATCGGGTACACCGGGGAGCTGTTTTTT
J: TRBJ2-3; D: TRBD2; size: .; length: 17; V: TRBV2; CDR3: CASSRTSGRLSTDTQYF; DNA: TGTGCCAGCAGTAGGACTAGCGGACGGCTTAGCACAGATACGCAGTATTTT
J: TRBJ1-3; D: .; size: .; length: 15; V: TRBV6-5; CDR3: CASSYGMSSGNTIYF; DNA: TGTGCCAGCAGTTACGGCATGAGCTCTGGAAACACCATATATTTT
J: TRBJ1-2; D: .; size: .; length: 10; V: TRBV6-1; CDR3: CASRMEVYTF; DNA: TGTGCCAGCAGGATGGAGGTCTACACCTTC
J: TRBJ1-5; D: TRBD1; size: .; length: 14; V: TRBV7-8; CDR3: CASSLEQGWQPQHF; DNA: TGTGCCAGCAGCTTAGAACAGGGGTGGCAGCCCCAGCATTTT
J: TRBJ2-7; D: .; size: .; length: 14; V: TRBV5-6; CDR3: CASSWIGRPDEQYF; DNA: TGTGCCAGCAGCTGGATCGGACGGCCCGACGAGCAGTACTTC
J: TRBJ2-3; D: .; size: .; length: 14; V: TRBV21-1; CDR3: CATLPNGEMDTQYF; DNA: TGTGCCACCCTCCCGAATGGGGAGATGGATACGCAGTATTTT
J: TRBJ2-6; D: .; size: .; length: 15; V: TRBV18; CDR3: CASSLGRAGANVLTF; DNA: TGTGCCAGCTCACTGGGCAGGGCAGGGGCCAACGTCCTGACTTTC
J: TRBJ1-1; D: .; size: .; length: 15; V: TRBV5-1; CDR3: CASSQTTTGNTEAFF; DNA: TGCGCCAGCAGCCAAACAACTACAGGGAACACTGAAGCTTTCTTT
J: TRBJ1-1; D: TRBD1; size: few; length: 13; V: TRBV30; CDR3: CAWSRGVNTEAFF; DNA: TGTGCCTGGAGCAGGGGGGTGAACACTGAAGCTTTCTTT
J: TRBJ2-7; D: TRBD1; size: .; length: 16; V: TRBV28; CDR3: CATAMPADRAPYEQYF; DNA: TGTGCCACCGCGATGCCAGCCGACAGGGCCCCCTACGAGCAGTACTTC
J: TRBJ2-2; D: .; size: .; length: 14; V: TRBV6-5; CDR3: CASRRTGGTGELFF; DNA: TGTGCCAGCCGTCGTACAGGTGGTACCGGGGAGCTGTTTTTT
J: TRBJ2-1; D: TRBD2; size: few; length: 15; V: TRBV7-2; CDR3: CASSWTSGGGDEQFF; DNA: TGTGCCAGCAGCTGGACTAGCGGGGGCGGGGATGAGCAGTTCTTC
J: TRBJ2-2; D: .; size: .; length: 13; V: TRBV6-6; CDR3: CASSDRGSGELFF; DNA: TGTGCCAGCAGTGATAGGGGTTCCGGGGAGCTGTTTTTT
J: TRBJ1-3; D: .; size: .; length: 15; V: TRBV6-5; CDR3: CASSYGRGYGNTIYF; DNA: TGTGCCAGCAGTTACGGACGGGGGTACGGAAACACCATATATTTT